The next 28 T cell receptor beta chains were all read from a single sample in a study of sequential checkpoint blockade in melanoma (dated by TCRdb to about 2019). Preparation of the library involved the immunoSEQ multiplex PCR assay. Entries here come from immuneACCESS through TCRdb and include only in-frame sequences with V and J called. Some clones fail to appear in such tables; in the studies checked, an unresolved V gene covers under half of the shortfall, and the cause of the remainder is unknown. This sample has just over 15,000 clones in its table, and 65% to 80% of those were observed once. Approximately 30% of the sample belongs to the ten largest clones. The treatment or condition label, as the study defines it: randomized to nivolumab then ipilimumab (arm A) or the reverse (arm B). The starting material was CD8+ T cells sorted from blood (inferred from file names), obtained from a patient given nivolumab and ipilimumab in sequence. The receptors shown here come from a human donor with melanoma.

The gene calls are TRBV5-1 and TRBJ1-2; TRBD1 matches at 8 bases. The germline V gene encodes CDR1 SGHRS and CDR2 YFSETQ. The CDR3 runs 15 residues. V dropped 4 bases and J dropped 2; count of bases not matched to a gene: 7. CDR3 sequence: CASSPGTGGNYGYTF. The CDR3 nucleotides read TGCGCCAGCAGCCCGGGGACAGGAGGAAACTATGGCTACACCTTC.

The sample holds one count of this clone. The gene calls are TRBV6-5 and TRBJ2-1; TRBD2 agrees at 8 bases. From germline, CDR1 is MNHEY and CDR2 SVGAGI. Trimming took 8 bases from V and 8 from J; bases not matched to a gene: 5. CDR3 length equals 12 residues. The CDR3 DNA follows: TGTGCCAGCTCCCCGGGGGGGTATGAGCAGTTCTTC. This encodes CASSPGGYEQFF.

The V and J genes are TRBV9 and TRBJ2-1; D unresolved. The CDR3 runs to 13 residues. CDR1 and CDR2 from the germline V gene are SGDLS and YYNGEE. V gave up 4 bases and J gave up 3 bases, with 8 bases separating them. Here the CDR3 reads CASSRQLYNEQFF. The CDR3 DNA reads TGTGCCAGCAGCAGACAACTCTACAATGAGCAGTTCTTC.

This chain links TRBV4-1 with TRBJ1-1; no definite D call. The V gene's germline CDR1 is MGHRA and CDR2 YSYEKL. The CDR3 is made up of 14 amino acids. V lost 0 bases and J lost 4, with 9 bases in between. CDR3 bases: TGCGCCAGCAGCCAAGAGGGCAGAATCACTGAAGCTTTCTTT. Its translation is CASSQEGRITEAFF.

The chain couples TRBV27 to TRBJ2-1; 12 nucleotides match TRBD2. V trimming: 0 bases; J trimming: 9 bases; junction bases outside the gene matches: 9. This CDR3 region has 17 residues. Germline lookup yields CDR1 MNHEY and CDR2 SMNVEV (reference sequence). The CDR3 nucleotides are TGTGCCAGCAGTTTATCGATGCCTAGCGGGAGGGCATGTGAGCAGTTCTTC. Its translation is CASSLSMPSGRACEQFF.

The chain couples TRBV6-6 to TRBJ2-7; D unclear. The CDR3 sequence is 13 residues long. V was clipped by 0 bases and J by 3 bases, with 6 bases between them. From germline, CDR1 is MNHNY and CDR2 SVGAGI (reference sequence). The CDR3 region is CASSYSNSYEQYF. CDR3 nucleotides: TGTGCCAGCAGTTACTCGAACAGCTACGAGCAGTACTTC.

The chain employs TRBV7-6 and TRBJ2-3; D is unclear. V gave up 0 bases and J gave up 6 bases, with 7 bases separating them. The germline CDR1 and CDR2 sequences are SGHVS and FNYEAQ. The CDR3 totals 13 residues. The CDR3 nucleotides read TGTGCCAGCAGCTTAGCGGTGAGGGATACGCAGTATTTT. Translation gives CASSLAVRDTQYF.

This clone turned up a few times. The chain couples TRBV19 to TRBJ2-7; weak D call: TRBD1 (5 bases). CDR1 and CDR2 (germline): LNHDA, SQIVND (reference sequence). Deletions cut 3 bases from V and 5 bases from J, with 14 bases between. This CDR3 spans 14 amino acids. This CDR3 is CASSIGQGSHEQYF. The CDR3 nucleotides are TGTGCCAGTAGTATCGGTCAGGGTTCCCACGAGCAGTACTTC.

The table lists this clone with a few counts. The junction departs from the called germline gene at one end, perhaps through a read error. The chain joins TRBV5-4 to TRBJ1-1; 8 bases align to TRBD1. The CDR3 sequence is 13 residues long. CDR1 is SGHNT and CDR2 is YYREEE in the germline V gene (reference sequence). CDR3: CASSQKQGAEAFF. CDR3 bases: TGCGCCAGCAGCCAGAAACAGGGGGCTGAAGCTTTCTTT.

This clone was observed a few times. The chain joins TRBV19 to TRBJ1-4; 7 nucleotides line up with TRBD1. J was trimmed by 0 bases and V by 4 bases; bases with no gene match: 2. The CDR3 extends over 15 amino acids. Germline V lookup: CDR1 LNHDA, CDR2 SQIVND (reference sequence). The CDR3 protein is CASSTGTATNEKLFF. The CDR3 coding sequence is TGTGCCAGTAGTACCGGGACAGCAACTAATGAAAAACTGTTTTTT.

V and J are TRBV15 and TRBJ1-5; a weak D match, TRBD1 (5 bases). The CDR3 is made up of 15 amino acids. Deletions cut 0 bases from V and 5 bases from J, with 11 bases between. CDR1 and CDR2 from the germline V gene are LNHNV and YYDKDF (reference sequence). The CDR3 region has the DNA TGTGCCACCAGCAGAGAAGGACACCTCTATCAGCCCCAGCATTTT. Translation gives CATSREGHLYQPQHF.

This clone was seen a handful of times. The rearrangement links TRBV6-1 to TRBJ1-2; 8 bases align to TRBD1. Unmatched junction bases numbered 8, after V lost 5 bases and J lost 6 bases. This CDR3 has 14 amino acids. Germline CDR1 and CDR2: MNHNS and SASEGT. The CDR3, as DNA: TGTGCCAGCAGTAAACAGGGGGGTGCGGATGGCTACACCTTC. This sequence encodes CASSKQGGADGYTF.

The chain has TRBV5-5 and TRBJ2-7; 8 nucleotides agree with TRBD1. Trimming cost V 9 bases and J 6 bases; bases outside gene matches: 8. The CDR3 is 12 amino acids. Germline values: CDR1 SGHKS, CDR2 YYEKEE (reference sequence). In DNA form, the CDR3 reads TGTGCCACCGAGGACAGGGCAGGCGAGCAGTACTTC. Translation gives CATEDRAGEQYF.

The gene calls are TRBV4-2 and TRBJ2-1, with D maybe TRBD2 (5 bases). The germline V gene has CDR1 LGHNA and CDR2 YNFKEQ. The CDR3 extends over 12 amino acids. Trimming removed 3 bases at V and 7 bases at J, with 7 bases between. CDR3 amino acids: CASSHGLNEQFF. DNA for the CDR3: TGTGCCAGCAGCCATGGACTTAATGAGCAGTTCTTC.

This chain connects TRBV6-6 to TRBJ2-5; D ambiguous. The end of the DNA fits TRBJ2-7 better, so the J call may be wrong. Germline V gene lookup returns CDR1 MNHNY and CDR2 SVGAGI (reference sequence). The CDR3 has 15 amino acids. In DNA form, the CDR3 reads TGTGCCAGCCGCCTGGCCCACAGCCAACATGACGAGCAGTACTTC. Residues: CASRLAHSQHDEQYF.

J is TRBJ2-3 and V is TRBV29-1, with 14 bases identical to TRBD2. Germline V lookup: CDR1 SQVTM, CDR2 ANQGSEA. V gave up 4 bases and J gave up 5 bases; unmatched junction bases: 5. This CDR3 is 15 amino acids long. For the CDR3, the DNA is TGCAGCGTTGGGGGACTAGCGGGAGAAGTAGATACGCAGTATTTT. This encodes CSVGGLAGEVDTQYF.

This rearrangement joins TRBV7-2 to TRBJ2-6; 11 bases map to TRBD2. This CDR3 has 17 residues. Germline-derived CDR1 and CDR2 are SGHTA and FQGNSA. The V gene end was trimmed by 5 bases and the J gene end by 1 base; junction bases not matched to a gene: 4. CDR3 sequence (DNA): TGTGCCAGCAGCATACTAGCGGGAGTTTCTGGGGCCAACGTCCTGACTTTC. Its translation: CASSILAGVSGANVLTF.

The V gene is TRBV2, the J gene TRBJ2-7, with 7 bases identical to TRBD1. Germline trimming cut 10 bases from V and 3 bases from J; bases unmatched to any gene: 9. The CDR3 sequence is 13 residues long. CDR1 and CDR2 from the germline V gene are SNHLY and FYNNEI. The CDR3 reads CAITGRDSYEQYF. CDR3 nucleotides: TGTGCCATAACCGGACGGGACAGCTACGAGCAGTACTTC.

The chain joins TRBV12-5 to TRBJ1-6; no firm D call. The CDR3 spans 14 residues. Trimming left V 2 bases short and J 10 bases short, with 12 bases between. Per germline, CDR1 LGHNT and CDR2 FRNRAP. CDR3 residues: CASGLLNEKSPLHF. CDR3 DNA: TGTGCTAGTGGTTTGCTAAACGAAAAGTCACCCCTCCACTTT. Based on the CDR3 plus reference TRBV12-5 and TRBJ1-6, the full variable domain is DARVTQTPRHKVTEMGQEVTMRCQPILGHNTVFWYRQTMMQGLELLAYFRNRAPLDDSGMPKDRFSAEMPDATLATLKIQPSEPRDSAVYFCASGLLNEKSPLHFGNGTRLTVT.

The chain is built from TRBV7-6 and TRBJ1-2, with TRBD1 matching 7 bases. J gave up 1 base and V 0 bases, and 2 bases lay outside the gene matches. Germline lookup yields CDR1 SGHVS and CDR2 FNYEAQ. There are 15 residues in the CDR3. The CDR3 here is CASSLAQGGNYGYTF. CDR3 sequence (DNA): TGTGCCAGCAGCTTAGCGCAGGGGGGTAACTATGGCTACACCTTC. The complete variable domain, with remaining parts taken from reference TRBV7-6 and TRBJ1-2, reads GAGVSQSPRYKVTKRGQDVALRCDPISGHVSLYWYRQALGQGPEFLTYFNYEAQQDKSGLPNDRFSAERPEGSISTLTIQRTEQRDSAMYRCASSLAQGGNYGYTFGSGTRLTVV.

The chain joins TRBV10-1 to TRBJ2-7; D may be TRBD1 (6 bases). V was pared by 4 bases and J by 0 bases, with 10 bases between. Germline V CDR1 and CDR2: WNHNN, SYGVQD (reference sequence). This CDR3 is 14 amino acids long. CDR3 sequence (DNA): TGCGCCAGCAGTGCGTTGGACAGCTCCTACGAGCAGTACTTC. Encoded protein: CASSALDSSYEQYF.

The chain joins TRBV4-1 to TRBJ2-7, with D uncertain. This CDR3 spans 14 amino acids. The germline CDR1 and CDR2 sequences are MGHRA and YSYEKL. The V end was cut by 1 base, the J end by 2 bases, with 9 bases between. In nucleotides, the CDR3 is TGCGCCAGCAGCCAAGTCGGGTCGACCTACGAGCAGTACTTC. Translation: CASSQVGSTYEQYF.

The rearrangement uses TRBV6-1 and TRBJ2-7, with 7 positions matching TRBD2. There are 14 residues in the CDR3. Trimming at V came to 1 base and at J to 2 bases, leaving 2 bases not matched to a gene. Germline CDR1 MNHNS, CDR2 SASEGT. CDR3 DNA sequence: TGTGCCAGCAGTGAAGGGGCGGGGGCCTACGAGCAGTACTTC. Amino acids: CASSEGAGAYEQYF.

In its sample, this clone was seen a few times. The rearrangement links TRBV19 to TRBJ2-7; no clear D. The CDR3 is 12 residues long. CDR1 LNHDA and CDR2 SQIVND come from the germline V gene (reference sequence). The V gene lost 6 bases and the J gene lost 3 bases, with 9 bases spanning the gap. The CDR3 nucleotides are TGTGCCAGTAGCGGTGATTTCTACGAGCAGTACTTC. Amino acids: CASSGDFYEQYF.

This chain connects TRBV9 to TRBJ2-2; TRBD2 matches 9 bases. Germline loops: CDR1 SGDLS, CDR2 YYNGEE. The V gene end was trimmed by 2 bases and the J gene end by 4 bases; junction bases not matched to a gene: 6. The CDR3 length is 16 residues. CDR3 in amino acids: CASSVSGLAPTGELFF. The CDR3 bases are TGTGCCAGCAGCGTTTCCGGACTAGCGCCCACCGGGGAGCTGTTTTTT.

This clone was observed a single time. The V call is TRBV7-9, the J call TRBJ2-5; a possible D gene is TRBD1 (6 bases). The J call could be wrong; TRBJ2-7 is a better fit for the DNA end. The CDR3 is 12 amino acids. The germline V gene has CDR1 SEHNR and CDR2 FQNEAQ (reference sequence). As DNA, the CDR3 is TGTGCCAGCACTTCACAGGGCTACGAGCAGTACTTC. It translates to CASTSQGYEQYF.

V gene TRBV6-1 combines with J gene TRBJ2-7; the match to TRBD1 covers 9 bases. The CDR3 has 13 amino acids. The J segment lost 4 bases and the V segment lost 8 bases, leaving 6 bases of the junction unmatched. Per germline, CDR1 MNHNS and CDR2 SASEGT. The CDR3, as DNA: TGTGCCAGCGTCGGGACAGGGCTATACGAGCAGTACTTC. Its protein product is CASVGTGLYEQYF.

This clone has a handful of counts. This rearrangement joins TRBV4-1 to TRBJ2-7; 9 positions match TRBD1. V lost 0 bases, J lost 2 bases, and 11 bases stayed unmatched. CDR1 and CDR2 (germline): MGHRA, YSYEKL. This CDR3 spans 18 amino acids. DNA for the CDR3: TGCGCCAGCAGCCAAGATCCCGTTGGGGGGACAGGGACCTACGAGCAGTACTTC. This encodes CASSQDPVGGTGTYEQYF.